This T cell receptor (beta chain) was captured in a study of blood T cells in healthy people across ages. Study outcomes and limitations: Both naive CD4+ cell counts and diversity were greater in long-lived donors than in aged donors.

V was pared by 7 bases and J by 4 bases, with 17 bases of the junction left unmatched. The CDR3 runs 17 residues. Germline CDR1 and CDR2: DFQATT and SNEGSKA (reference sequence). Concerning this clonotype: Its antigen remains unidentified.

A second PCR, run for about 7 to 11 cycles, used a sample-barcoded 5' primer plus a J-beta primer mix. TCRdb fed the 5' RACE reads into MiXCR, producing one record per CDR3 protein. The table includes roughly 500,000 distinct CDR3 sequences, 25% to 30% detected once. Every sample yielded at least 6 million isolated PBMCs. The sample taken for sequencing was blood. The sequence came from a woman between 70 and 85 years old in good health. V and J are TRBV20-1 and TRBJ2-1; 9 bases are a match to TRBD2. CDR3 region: CSVWTSANRDDYNEQFF. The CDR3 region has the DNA TGCAGTGTTTGGACTAGCGCCAACAGGGATGATTACAATGAGCAGTTCTTC.